This TCR beta chain emerged from a study of preoperative IRX-2 immunotherapy in early breast cancer. Profiled with immunoSEQ multiplex PCR; TCRdb holds only in-frame clones, not every one. This sample carries around 57,000 clones, less than 95% of them seen once, and the ten largest clones take approximately 1.8%. Indicated treatment: preoperative locoregional IRX-2 cytokine immunotherapy. Preoperative locoregional IRX-2 cytokine immunotherapy was tested in the phase Ib source study. Germline V lookup: CDR1 GTSNPN, CDR2 SVGIG (reference sequence). The length of the CDR3 is 14 residues. V was trimmed by 3 bases and J by 4 bases, leaving 12 bases between them.

V usage is TRBV30 and J usage is TRBJ2-2, with D unclear. This material was collected from a patient treated with IRX-2 immunotherapy. The TCR sequence derives from a human donor with breast cancer. For the CDR3, the DNA is TGTGCCTGGAGGCTGGGTAAAAGCACCGGGGAGCTGTTTTTT. This sequence encodes CAWRLGKSTGELFF.